Below, 31 T cell receptor beta chains from the same sample are listed, as sequenced in a study of naive and memory T cell subsets (dated by TCRdb to about 2017). What the study reported, not specific to this receptor: A few larger clonotypes were found in naive repertoires, especially CD8, and these larger clonotypes were possibly memory cells re-expressing CD45RA.

No antigen is known for these receptors. To prepare the library, UMI-ligation and nested PCR was applied. Sequencing relied on an Illumina MiSeq. To cover both TRBC1 and TRBC2, the beta constant-region primer consisted of an equimolar mix of two oligonucleotides. The ligated cDNA went through four rounds of PCR with nested alpha and beta constant-region primers together with the SP2 primer. The public reads were quality trimmed at Q25 with fastp and then assembled into clones with MiXCR by TCRdb, keeping productive beta chains. Entries are consolidated by CDR3 protein sequence, retaining the most common genes and DNA. For this sample there are over 130,000 distinct CDR3 sequences; around 21% appear just once. The top ten clonotypes cover about 0.6% of the sample. Sequenced sample: naive CD8+ T cells from blood. The cell subset or site tag for this specimen amounts to: naive T cells, CD45RA high CD27+. The source is a human donor in good health.

In this sample, this clonotype turned up once. This chain connects TRBV5-4 to TRBJ2-2; D is unclear. CDR1 and CDR2 (germline): SGHNT, YYREEE (reference sequence). CDR3 length: 14 residues. Trimming stripped 2 bases from V and 2 bases from J, with 7 bases between. The CDR3 bases are TGTGCCAGCAGCTTTATGGACAACACCGGGGAGCTGTTTTTT. This gives the protein CASSFMDNTGELFF.

Here the CDR3 DNA reads TGTGCCAGCAGTTTTCTGGGGGAAATTAATCAGCCCCAGCATTTT. Translation gives CASSFLGEINQPQHF. The genes are TRBV27 and TRBJ1-5; D might be TRBD1 (5 bases). The CDR3 totals 15 residues. The germline V gene encodes CDR1 MNHEY and CDR2 SMNVEV (reference sequence). V was trimmed by 3 bases and J by 4 bases, leaving 13 bases between them.

This chain links TRBV6-1 with TRBJ2-7, with 14 nucleotides matching TRBD2. This CDR3 comprises 15 residues. Looked up from germline, CDR1 is MNHNS and CDR2 is SASEGT. V lost 3 bases, J lost 3 bases, and 1 base stayed unmatched. The CDR3 DNA follows: TGTGCCAGCAGTGAGACTAGCGGGGGGGGCTACGAGCAGTACTTC. It specifies CASSETSGGGYEQYF.

V usage is TRBV4-3 and J usage is TRBJ2-3; 10 nucleotides match TRBD1. J gave up 6 bases and V 2 bases, and 11 bases lay outside the gene matches. CDR3 size: 17 residues. The germline CDR1 and CDR2 sequences are LGHNA and YSLEER. The CDR3 DNA follows: TGCGCCAGCAGCCAAAGCCCGGGACAGGGGTTAGAGGATACGCAGTATTTT. It translates to CASSQSPGQGLEDTQYF.

The chain joins TRBV9 to TRBJ2-7; D unresolved. Germline assignment: CDR1 SGDLS and CDR2 YYNGEE. Trimming removed 2 bases from V and 0 bases from J, with 9 bases in between. This CDR3 comprises 14 residues. CDR3 sequence: CASSVSAGSYEQYF. The CDR3 coding sequence is TGTGCCAGCAGCGTTTCGGCAGGCTCCTACGAGCAGTACTTC.

The genes are TRBV6-5 and TRBJ2-5; no firm D call. CDR1 and CDR2 (germline): MNHEY, SVGAGI. The CDR3 runs 13 residues. V was pared by 5 bases and J by 5 bases, with 12 bases between. Here the CDR3 reads CASSQLGMETQYF. CDR3 in DNA: TGTGCCAGCAGTCAATTGGGGATGGAGACCCAGTACTTC.

The V gene is TRBV28, the J gene TRBJ2-2; 7 bases line up with TRBD2. The germline gives CDR1 MDHEN, CDR2 SYDVKM. This CDR3 spans 15 amino acids. Trimming removed 7 bases from V and 2 bases from J; junction bases left unmatched: 7. Here the CDR3 reads CASKTGTTNTGELFF. For the CDR3, the DNA is TGTGCCAGCAAAACCGGGACTACTAACACCGGGGAGCTGTTTTTT.

The genes are TRBV6-2 or TRBV6-3 and TRBJ2-7; 7 bases fit TRBD2. The CDR3 covers 13 residues. J was trimmed by 0 bases and V by 11 bases; bases with no gene match: 7. Germline V gene sequence: CDR1 MNHEY, CDR2 SVGEGT. The CDR3 sequence: CASTRESSYEQYF. CDR3 DNA: TGTGCCTCTACGCGGGAGAGCTCCTACGAGCAGTACTTC.

The rearrangement links TRBV5-1 to TRBJ2-6, with 10 bases matching TRBD2. Germline V gene sequence: CDR1 SGHRS, CDR2 YFSETQ. This CDR3 has 21 amino acids. V shed 6 bases and J 0 bases; nucleotides not matched to a gene: 18. The CDR3 here is CASTLGLAGVIISSGANVLTF. DNA for the CDR3: TGCGCCAGCACCCTGGGGCTAGCGGGAGTCATTATAAGCTCTGGGGCCAACGTCCTGACTTTC.

The V call is TRBV28, the J call TRBJ1-2; D not resolved. In germline, CDR1 is MDHEN, CDR2 SYDVKM. This CDR3 comprises 12 residues. V was cut by 6 bases and J by 6 bases, with 11 bases left in between. The CDR3 loop is CASRDGSDGYTF. The DNA of the CDR3 is TGTGCCAGCAGGGACGGGAGTGATGGCTACACCTTC.

This sequence joins TRBV27 and TRBJ1-1, with TRBD1 identical over 7 bases. The CDR3 is 15 amino acids. CDR1 is MNHEY and CDR2 is SMNVEV in the germline V gene (reference sequence). Unmatched junction bases numbered 15, after V lost 3 bases and J lost 11 bases. The chain's CDR3 is CASSLDISGQVPAFF. The CDR3 coding sequence is TGTGCCAGCAGTTTGGACATCTCAGGACAGGTACCCGCTTTCTTT.

The V gene is TRBV7-9, the J gene TRBJ2-7; possibly TRBD1 for D (5 bases). Trimming stripped 1 base from V and 3 bases from J, with 10 bases between. The CDR3 sequence is 14 residues long. In germline, CDR1 is SEHNR, CDR2 FQNEAQ (reference sequence). For the CDR3, the DNA is TGTGCCAGCAGCTTAGATGGGGCGTACTACGAGCAGTACTTC. The encoded protein is CASSLDGAYYEQYF.

The rearrangement uses TRBV7-8 and TRBJ2-5; tentatively, D is TRBD1 (5 bases). The CDR3 runs 17 residues. Trimming removed 5 bases from V and 2 bases from J, with 21 bases in between. Germline V gives CDR1 SGHVS, CDR2 FQNEAQ. The CDR3 spells CASSLKPGQAQQETQYF. CDR3 bases: TGTGCCAGCAGCCTAAAGCCAGGGCAGGCGCAACAAGAGACCCAGTACTTC.

In its sample, this clonotype was seen a few times. One end of the junction does not line up with germline, which may come from a read error. The chain combines TRBV7-7 with TRBJ2-5; 13 bases agree with TRBD2. The CDR3 covers 15 residues. The germline CDR1 and CDR2 sequences are SSHAT and FNYEAQ (reference sequence). CDR3 loop: CASSEGLAGLETQYF. The CDR3 nucleotides are TGTGCTAGCAGCGAGGGACTAGCGGGATTGGAGACCCAGTACTTC.

This clonotype was observed at least ten times. This chain uses TRBV5-4 with TRBJ1-6; TRBD1 matches 9 bases. Germline lookup yields CDR1 SGHNT and CDR2 YYREEE (reference sequence). Unmatched junction bases numbered 2, after V lost 0 bases and J lost 1 base. The CDR3 is 17 residues long. The chain's CDR3 is CASSLAQGASYNSPLHF. CDR3 bases: TGTGCCAGCAGCTTGGCACAGGGGGCTTCCTATAATTCACCCCTCCACTTT.

V gene TRBV4-1 combines with J gene TRBJ2-1; no firm D call. Trimming took 1 base from V and 8 from J, leaving 6 bases between them. Germline loops: CDR1 MGHRA, CDR2 YSYEKL. The CDR3 spans 12 residues. CDR3 coding DNA: TGCGCCAGCAGCCAAGTAGGAGATGAGCAGTTCTTC. Protein product: CASSQVGDEQFF.

The chain recombines TRBV10-3 with TRBJ2-3; perhaps TRBD2 as D (5 bases). Germline values: CDR1 ENHRY, CDR2 SYGVKD. V gave up 7 bases and J gave up 0 bases, with 14 bases separating them. The CDR3 sequence is 15 residues long. CDR3 sequence (DNA): TGTGCCATCAAAGGTTTCGGCGGGAGCACAGATACGCAGTATTTT. The encoded protein is CAIKGFGGSTDTQYF.

This chain uses TRBV28 with TRBJ2-7; TRBD2 matches at 12 bases. The J segment lost 1 base and the V segment lost 6 bases, leaving 7 bases of the junction unmatched. The CDR3 sequence is 16 residues long. Germline-derived CDR1 and CDR2 are MDHEN and SYDVKM. DNA for the CDR3: TGTGCCAGCAGCGGGACTAGCGGGCCCCAATCCTACGAGCAGTACTTC. Translation: CASSGTSGPQSYEQYF.

The V gene is TRBV3-1, the J gene TRBJ1-1; 9 bases agree with TRBD1. The CDR3 extends over 18 amino acids. Per the germline V gene, CDR1 is LGHDT and CDR2 is YNNKEL (reference sequence). The ends lost 0 bases at V and 6 bases at J; junction bases unmatched: 14. The CDR3 bases are TGTGCCAGCAGCCAAGAGGCGATTGGGACAGGGCAGATCCCTGAAGCTTTCTTT. It encodes CASSQEAIGTGQIPEAFF.

This clonotype turned up a few times. One end of the junction does not line up with germline, which may come from a read error. The chain combines TRBV7-9 with TRBJ2-1, with TRBD2 matching over 10 bases. The CDR3 runs 14 residues. Germline V lookup: CDR1 SEHNR, CDR2 FQNEAQ (reference sequence). CDR3 DNA: TGTGCCAGCAGCGTAGCGGGAGGAGGGGATGAGCAGTTCTTC. It specifies CASSVAGGGDEQFF.

The chain couples TRBV4-1 to TRBJ2-1; no definite D call. CDR1 and CDR2 (germline): MGHRA, YSYEKL. V shed 1 base and J shed 8 bases, with 12 bases lying between them. The CDR3 consists of 14 residues. For the CDR3, the DNA is TGCGCCAGCAGCCAAGTATCCGGCGCCGATGAGCAGTTCTTC. Translated, it gives CASSQVSGADEQFF.

This clonotype was counted a few times. The chain employs TRBV13 and TRBJ2-7; D possibly matches TRBD1 or TRBD2 (5 bases each). V dropped 5 bases and J dropped 3 bases, with 17 bases sitting between them. The CDR3 runs 15 residues. CDR1 PRHDT and CDR2 FYEKMQ come from the germline V gene (reference sequence). The CDR3 nucleotides are TGTGCCAGCAGCCTAACCGGGACCTATAACTACGAGCAGTACTTC. Translated: CASSLTGTYNYEQYF.

The chain has TRBV10-3 and TRBJ2-4; D is tentatively TRBD1 or TRBD2 (6 bases each). The CDR3 is 12 residues long. V lost 10 bases, J lost 8 bases, and 15 bases lay in between. Germline V gives CDR1 ENHRY, CDR2 SYGVKD. The CDR3, as DNA: TGTGCCACGGGGGCCCCGGGTGACATTCAGTACTTC. Translating gives CATGAPGDIQYF.

There are a few counts of this clonotype. This chain uses TRBV7-3 with TRBJ1-1; D is unclear. The germline CDR1 and CDR2 sequences are SGHTA and FQGTGA. Between the trimmed V and J ends, which lost 4 bases and 0 bases, there was a span of 6 bases. The CDR3 runs to 13 residues. CDR3 DNA sequence: TGTGCCAGCAGCTCCCTTATGAACACTGAAGCTTTCTTT. It specifies CASSSLMNTEAFF.

A few counts support this clonotype. The CDR3 sequence is CASSIVGSSYEQYF. Written as DNA, the CDR3 is TGTGCCAGTAGTATAGTCGGCTCCTCCTACGAGCAGTACTTC. The chain employs TRBV19 and TRBJ2-7, with no clear D. The CDR3 totals 14 residues. V was trimmed by 1 base and J by 0 bases, leaving 7 bases between them. CDR1 and CDR2 from the germline V gene are LNHDA and SQIVND (reference sequence).

The table lists this clonotype with a few counts. The gene calls are TRBV5-6 and TRBJ1-2; D gene uncertain. Germline V gene data show CDR1 as SGHDT and CDR2 as YYEEEE. The CDR3 loop spans 13 amino acids. V was shortened by 2 bases and J by 8 bases, with 13 bases between the two germline ends. The CDR3 region has the DNA TGTGCCAGCAGCTTTGGTCAAGGTGGAGGCTACACCTTC. It translates to CASSFGQGGGYTF.

V gene TRBV2 combines with J gene TRBJ2-7; 7 bases line up with TRBD2. This CDR3 comprises 14 residues. With 5 bases clipped from V and 2 bases from J, the junction kept 6 bases outside the gene matches. Germline V gives CDR1 SNHLY, CDR2 FYNNEI. Here the CDR3 DNA reads TGTGCCAGCAGTCTGCGGGAGAGAACCTACGAGCAGTACTTC. Translated: CASSLRERTYEQYF.

This clonotype was detected ten times or more. The chain couples TRBV6-5 to TRBJ2-1; the match to TRBD1 covers 7 bases. Trimming removed 4 bases from V and 8 bases from J; junction bases left unmatched: 14. Per germline, CDR1 MNHEY and CDR2 SVGAGI. The CDR3 has 16 residues. The DNA for the CDR3 is TGTGCCAGCAGTTTGGGGCAGGGGGATTATAGGGATGAGCAGTTCTTC. Encoded protein: CASSLGQGDYRDEQFF.

This clonotype has just a few counts. V and J are TRBV20-1 and TRBJ2-1; 11 bases fit TRBD2. V lost 6 bases, J lost 4 bases, and 5 bases stayed unmatched. CDR3 length: 14 amino acids. Germline V gene lookup returns CDR1 DFQATT and CDR2 SNEGSKA (reference sequence). The CDR3 sequence is CSAPTSGSYNEQFF. The CDR3 DNA is TGCAGTGCCCCCACTAGCGGGAGTTACAATGAGCAGTTCTTC.

The chain couples TRBV28 to TRBJ2-3; 12 positions agree with TRBD2. With 6 bases clipped from V and 9 bases from J, the junction kept 10 bases outside the gene matches. The CDR3 covers 15 residues. Germline V gene data show CDR1 as MDHEN and CDR2 as SYDVKM. Here the CDR3 DNA reads TGTGCCAGCAGCCCTGGACTAGCGGGAATGATAACGCAGTATTTT. It encodes CASSPGLAGMITQYF.

To note about this clonotype: One end of the junction is discordant with germline, which a read error may explain. This chain links TRBV20-1 with TRBJ2-2; D remains unclear. The germline CDR1 and CDR2 sequences are DFQATT and SNEGSKA (reference sequence). The CDR3 covers 15 residues. The CDR3 DNA reads TGCAGTGCTAGAGATGAGAGGCTAAACACCAGGGAGCTGTTTTTT. This codes for CSARDERLNTRELFF.